Each of the 9 T cell receptor beta chains below was sequenced from the same sample in a study of T cells in localized non-small cell lung cancer. The data were produced by immunoSEQ multiplex PCR, yet TCRdb's version contains in-frame clones alone and is incomplete. The sample lists 1,500 to 2,000 clones, about a fifth occurring once. Sequenced material: normal lung tissue next to the tumor, taken before any cancer treatment. The receptors come from a female donor older than 55 with stage I lung adenocarcinoma.

This clone has just one count. The chain uses TRBV30 and TRBJ1-3; D is ambiguous. Germline V gene data show CDR1 as GTSNPN and CDR2 as SVGIG (reference sequence). CDR3 size: 12 residues. CDR3 sequence: CASSFSGNTIYF. CDR3 nucleotides: TGTGCTTCGTCGTTTTCTGGAAACACCATATATTTT.

This clone was seen more than once but under ten times. J is TRBJ1-5 and V is TRBV11-3; D remains ambiguous. This CDR3 contains 15 residues. Trimming removed 1 base from V and 2 bases from J, with 9 bases in between. Germline CDR1 is SGHNT and CDR2 is YENEEA. The CDR3 bases are TGTGCCAGCAGCTTAGGAGGCAGTGGCAATCAGCCCCAGCATTTT. It codes for CASSLGGSGNQPQHF.

The rearrangement links TRBV6-8 to TRBJ1-6; 8 positions agree with TRBD1. This CDR3 is 14 amino acids long. Germline V gene data show CDR1 as MNHGY and CDR2 as SAAAGT. The junction had 5 bases not matched to a gene; V was cut back by 6 bases and J by 7 bases. The CDR3 DNA follows: TGTGCCAGCAGCCAGGGGGCAGGGAATTCACCCCTCCACTTT. This sequence encodes CASSQGAGNSPLHF.

The chain has TRBV29-1 and TRBJ1-2; D is perhaps TRBD1 (6 bases). Germline V gene sequence: CDR1 SQVTM, CDR2 ANQGSEA. V shed 4 bases and J shed 5 bases, with 20 bases lying between them. The CDR3 has 15 amino acids. CDR3 nucleotide sequence: TGCAGCGTTGGATCCTCGAGGGGGACACCTTATGGCTACACCTTC. Its protein product is CSVGSSRGTPYGYTF.

Concerning this clone: This sample also contains other DNA sequences that code for the same CDR3. The rearrangement joins TRBV6-8 to TRBJ2-1; D gene uncertain. Germline V CDR1 and CDR2: MNHGY, SAAAGT. The CDR3 sequence is 13 residues long. V was pared by 2 bases and J by 4 bases, with 6 bases between. CDR3 DNA sequence: TGTGCCAGCAGTTACCGGGCATACAATGAGCAGTTCTTC. It specifies CASSYRAYNEQFF.

V is TRBV6-8 and J is TRBJ1-1; D not certain. The ends were cut back, 4 bases at V and 1 base at J, with 10 bases in the middle. CDR1 and CDR2 from the germline V gene are MNHGY and SAAAGT. The CDR3 totals 14 residues. The CDR3 region has the DNA TGTGCCAGCAGTTTTGAGGGTTGGAACACTGAAGCTTTCTTT. It codes for CASSFEGWNTEAFF.

The gene calls are TRBV5-1 and TRBJ2-7; TRBD1 aligns across 9 bases. CDR1 is SGHRS, CDR2 YFSETQ, per germline. The CDR3 contains 15 residues. V lost 3 bases to trimming and J lost 6 bases; unmatched junction nucleotides: 10. The CDR3 spells CASSSPGTGFLEQYF. The CDR3 nucleotides read TGCGCCAGCAGCTCCCCCGGGACAGGGTTCCTCGAGCAGTACTTC.

The chain links TRBV11-3 to TRBJ2-7; 7 bases line up with TRBD2. CDR3 length: 14 amino acids. Germline V gene data show CDR1 as SGHNT and CDR2 as YENEEA. J gave up 6 bases and V 3 bases, and 8 bases lay outside the gene matches. CDR3 DNA sequence: TGTGCCAGCAGCTTGGGGGGGGACCTTGTCGAGCAGTACTTC. It codes for CASSLGGDLVEQYF.

This clone was counted between two and nine times. The V and J genes are TRBV6-8 and TRBJ1-2; the match to TRBD1 covers 8 bases. Germline loops: CDR1 MNHGY, CDR2 SAAAGT. With 5 bases clipped from V and 6 bases from J, the junction kept 11 bases outside the gene matches. The CDR3 loop spans 15 amino acids. The CDR3 here is CASSARRQGRNGYTF. CDR3 bases: TGTGCCAGCAGTGCGCGAAGACAGGGGAGGAATGGCTACACCTTC.